Each of the 21 T cell receptor beta chains below was sequenced from the same sample in a study of Graves' ophthalmopathy and Graves' hyperthyroidism. TCR beta CDR3 regions were amplified from RNA transcripts. First-round RT-PCR employed HTBI primers, with a second-round multiplex PCR after it. TCRdb itself ran the multiplex PCR reads through MiXCR, one entry per CDR3 protein. The data hold approximately 410,000 distinct CDR3 sequences, with approximately 15% observed a single time. Input material: peripheral blood. Every receptor here comes from a woman younger than 35 with stable Graves' hyperthyroidism.

There are many counts of this clonotype. The chain combines TRBV12-3 or TRBV12-4 with TRBJ1-1; no clear D gene. This CDR3 is 13 amino acids long. The germline V and J ends were trimmed by 0 bases and 6 bases, with 8 bases remaining between them. The CDR3 coding sequence is TGTGCCAGCAGTTTAGCCGGTTCCGCTGAAGCTTTCTTT. Amino acid sequence: CASSLAGSAEAFF.

This clonotype was seen many times. V and J are TRBV29-1 and TRBJ1-2; D is perhaps TRBD1 (6 bases). Trimming left V 4 bases short and J 4 bases short, with 13 bases between. The CDR3 totals 13 residues. Germline-derived CDR1 and CDR2 are SQVTM and ANQGSEA. Here the CDR3 reads CSVAPGQPYGYTF. As DNA, the CDR3 is TGCAGCGTTGCCCCAGGACAGCCCTATGGCTACACCTTC. The complete variable domain, with remaining parts taken from reference TRBV29-1 and TRBJ1-2, reads SAVISQKPSRDICQRGTSLTIQCQVDSQVTMMFWYRQQPGQSLTLIATANQGSEATYESGFVIDKFPISRPNLTFSTLTVSNMSPEDSSIYLCSVAPGQPYGYTFGSGTRLTVV.

V gene TRBV20-1 combines with J gene TRBJ1-2, with 8 nucleotides matching TRBD1. The CDR3 runs to 16 residues. The V gene's germline CDR1 is DFQATT and CDR2 SNEGSKA (reference sequence). V gave up 4 bases and J gave up 4 bases; unmatched junction bases: 14. Written as DNA, the CDR3 is TGCAGTGCTACCAAGGGACAGGCCGACGGTGGCTATGGCTACACCTTC. Protein sequence: CSATKGQADGGYGYTF.

There are a few counts of this clonotype. A read error is possible here, since a much larger clone lies one base away. The chain carries TRBV20-1 and TRBJ2-5; D not certain. The V gene lost 3 bases and the J gene lost 8 bases, with 10 bases spanning the gap. The CDR3 runs 11 residues. Germline values: CDR1 DFQATT, CDR2 SNEGSKA (reference sequence). CDR3 sequence: CSASHSRTQYF. The CDR3 coding sequence is TGCAGTGCTAGCCATAGCCGTACCCAGTACTTC.

A single count supports this clonotype. One end of the junction is discordant with germline, which a read error may explain. The J gene is TRBJ1-5, the V gene TRBV19; D ambiguous. The CDR3 is 15 residues long. Per the germline V gene, CDR1 is LNHDA and CDR2 is SQIVND (reference sequence). CDR3 loop: CASSIEPSSYQPQHF. In nucleotides, the CDR3 is TGTGCCAGTAGTATAGAGCCTTCTAGCTATCAGCCGCAGCATTTT.

This clonotype turned up a few times. CDR3: CSARPPGTDTQYF. As DNA, the CDR3 is TGCAGTGCTAGACCTCCCGGAACAGATACGCAGTATTTT. The genes are TRBV20-1 and TRBJ2-3; D gene unclear. Germline lookup yields CDR1 DFQATT and CDR2 SNEGSKA (reference sequence). The CDR3 loop spans 13 amino acids. The germline V and J ends were trimmed by 2 bases and 3 bases, with 9 bases remaining between them.

This clonotype was counted many times. This rearrangement joins TRBV6-5 to TRBJ2-5, with 7 bases aligning to TRBD1. The CDR3 extends over 14 amino acids. Trimming removed 7 bases from V and 1 base from J; junction bases left unmatched: 6. Germline lookup yields CDR1 MNHEY and CDR2 SVGAGI. The CDR3 loop reads CASIKQGFQETQYF. The CDR3 nucleotides are TGTGCCAGCATTAAACAGGGGTTCCAAGAGACCCAGTACTTC.

At least ten counts were recorded for this clonotype. The chain combines TRBV20-1 with TRBJ2-7; D call uncertain. The germline V and J ends were trimmed by 1 base and 2 bases, with 9 bases remaining between them. Germline V gene data show CDR1 as DFQATT and CDR2 as SNEGSKA (reference sequence). CDR3 length: 13 residues. The CDR3 DNA sequence: TGCAGTGCTAGAGGTAAAATTGCCTACGAGCAGTACTTC. Protein: CSARGKIAYEQYF.

Notes on this clonotype: The conserved final phenylalanine or tryptophan is absent from the CDR3, which likely points to a read error. This chain's CDR3 is CASSYNGEAGELFY. The CDR3 nucleotides read TGTGCCAGCAGTTACAACGGGGAGGCCGGGGAGCTGTTTTAT. The chain has TRBV6-5 and TRBJ2-2, with a weak D call TRBD2 (6 bases). The CDR3 covers 14 residues. Looked up from germline, CDR1 is MNHEY and CDR2 is SVGAGI. Trimming took off 2 bases at V and 6 bases at J, with 10 bases between the two ends.

This clonotype was picked up many times. This sequence joins TRBV20-1 and TRBJ1-1; D gene ambiguous. This CDR3 region has 14 residues. Trimming shortened V by 0 bases and J by 1 base, and 9 bases separated the two germline ends. Germline CDR1 reads DFQATT; CDR2 reads SNEGSKA (reference sequence). CDR3: CSARDLRGNTEAFF. The CDR3 DNA sequence: TGCAGTGCTAGAGATCTACGGGGGAACACTGAAGCTTTCTTT.

This clonotype has a handful of counts. V gene TRBV29-1 combines with J gene TRBJ2-2; tentatively, D is TRBD1 or TRBD2 (5 bases each). The CDR3 runs 16 residues. The ends were cut back, 6 bases at V and 1 base at J, with 18 bases in the middle. Germline CDR1 reads SQVTM; CDR2 reads ANQGSEA. CDR3 loop: CSVLSSGTVNTGELFF. The CDR3 DNA follows: TGCAGCGTATTGTCCTCCGGGACGGTGAACACCGGGGAGCTGTTTTTT.

CDR3 nucleotides: TGTGCCAGCAGTCCAGGGTTGGGGGATCAGCCCCAGCATTTT. This gives the protein CASSPGLGDQPQHF. The J gene is TRBJ1-5, the V gene TRBV6-1; D may be TRBD1 (5 bases). Germline V gene data show CDR1 as MNHNS and CDR2 as SASEGT. V was trimmed by 5 bases and J by 5 bases, leaving 13 bases between them. This CDR3 region has 14 residues.

In its sample, this clonotype was seen many times. The chain has TRBV4-1 and TRBJ1-2, with D possibly matching TRBD1 (5 bases). Trimming left V 0 bases short and J 2 bases short, with 7 bases between. Germline CDR1 is MGHRA and CDR2 is YSYEKL. The CDR3 totals 14 residues. The CDR3 region has the DNA TGCGCCAGCAGCCAAGATACAGGAAACTATGGCTACACCTTC. It specifies CASSQDTGNYGYTF.

This clonotype was detected once. The chain employs TRBV20-1 and TRBJ1-1; no definite D call. The V gene's germline CDR1 is DFQATT and CDR2 SNEGSKA (reference sequence). The CDR3 covers 12 residues. Trimming left V 6 bases short and J 0 bases short, with 8 bases between. Written as DNA, the CDR3 is TGCAGTGCATGGGCCGTGAACACTGAAGCTTTCTTT. This translates into CSAWAVNTEAFF.

This clonotype was seen at least ten times. The chain employs TRBV7-2 and TRBJ1-1, with D perhaps matching TRBD1 (5 bases). Trimming removed 7 bases from V and 7 bases from J, with 22 bases in between. CDR3 length equals 15 residues. From germline, CDR1 is SGHTA and CDR2 FQGNSA. CDR3 residues: CASTLSGGMSLEAFF. For the CDR3, the DNA is TGTGCCAGCACCTTGTCGGGGGGGATGAGTCTTGAAGCTTTCTTT.

This clonotype has only a few counts. The CDR3 DNA is TGTGCCAGCTCACCATTGGGAGTTACTGGGACAGGCTACGAGCAGTACTTC. Amino acids: CASSPLGVTGTGYEQYF. The rearrangement uses TRBV18 and TRBJ2-7; 8 bases fit TRBD1. Per the germline V gene, CDR1 is KGHSH and CDR2 is LQKENI. The J segment lost 3 bases and the V segment lost 2 bases, leaving 12 bases of the junction unmatched. The CDR3 has 17 amino acids.

This clonotype has just a few counts. The rearrangement links TRBV4-2 to TRBJ2-2; 9 bases agree with TRBD1. Losses at the gene ends were 4 bases for V and 1 base for J; bases not matched to a gene: 4. CDR1 and CDR2 (germline): LGHNA, YNFKEQ. This CDR3 has 16 amino acids. The CDR3 nucleotides read TGTGCCAGCAGCCCTTGGACAGGGGAGAACACCGGGGAGCTGTTTTTT. Its translation: CASSPWTGENTGELFF.

This clonotype was counted at least ten times. This rearrangement joins TRBV19 to TRBJ2-7, with D perhaps being TRBD1 or TRBD2 (5 bases each). The CDR3 sequence is 13 residues long. The germline V gene has CDR1 LNHDA and CDR2 SQIVND (reference sequence). V lost 3 bases, J lost 6 bases, and 12 bases lay in between. CDR3 loop: CASSIQYGGEQYF. The DNA for the CDR3 is TGTGCCAGTAGTATCCAATATGGGGGCGAGCAGTACTTC.

This clonotype has ten or more counts. The rearrangement uses TRBV20-1 and TRBJ1-6, with D unclear. The CDR3 contains 15 residues. V lost 2 bases to trimming and J lost 13 bases, with 21 bases between them. Germline V CDR1 and CDR2: DFQATT, SNEGSKA (reference sequence). DNA of the CDR3: TGCAGTGCTAGATCCTCGGAGGGTACGGGTCCGCCCCTCCACTTT. This translates into CSARSSEGTGPPLHF.

This clonotype was seen repeatedly, ten times or more. CDR3 amino acids: CASSSGNEQYF. In DNA, the CDR3 is TGTGCCAGCAGTTCGGGCAACGAGCAGTACTTC. The genes are TRBV6-2 or TRBV6-3 and TRBJ2-7; no reliable D call. Germline lookup yields CDR1 MNHEY and CDR2 SVGEGT. This CDR3 has 11 residues. V lost 4 bases and J 5 bases, leaving 6 bases between the germline ends.

This clonotype has just a few counts. Since the CDR3 does not end with the conserved phenylalanine or tryptophan, this likely comes from a read error. The chain couples TRBV12-3 or TRBV12-4 to TRBJ1-2, with 7 bases lining up with TRBD1. The CDR3 contains 13 residues. Germline trimming cut 7 bases from V and 4 bases from J; bases unmatched to any gene: 6. CDR3: CASTTNRGYGYTY. CDR3 DNA: TGTGCCAGCACTACGAACAGGGGCTATGGCTACACCTAC.